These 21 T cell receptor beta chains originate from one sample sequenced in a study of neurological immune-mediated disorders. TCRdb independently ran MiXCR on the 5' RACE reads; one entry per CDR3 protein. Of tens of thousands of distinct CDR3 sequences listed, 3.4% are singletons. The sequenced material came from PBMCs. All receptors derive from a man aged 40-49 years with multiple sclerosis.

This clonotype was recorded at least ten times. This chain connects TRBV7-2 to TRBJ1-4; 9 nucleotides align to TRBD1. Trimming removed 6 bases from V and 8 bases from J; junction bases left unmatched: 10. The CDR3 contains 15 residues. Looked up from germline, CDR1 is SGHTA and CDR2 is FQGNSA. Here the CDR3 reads CASSGPGQGYEKLFF. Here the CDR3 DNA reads TGTGCCAGCAGTGGCCCGGGACAGGGTTACGAAAAACTGTTTTTT.

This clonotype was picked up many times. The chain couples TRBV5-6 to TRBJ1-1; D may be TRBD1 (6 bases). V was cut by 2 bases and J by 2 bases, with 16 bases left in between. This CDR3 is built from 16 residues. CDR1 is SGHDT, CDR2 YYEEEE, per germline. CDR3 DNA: TGTGCCAGCAGCTTCGGGATCTGGGGGCCTAACACTGAAGCTTTCTTT. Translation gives CASSFGIWGPNTEAFF.

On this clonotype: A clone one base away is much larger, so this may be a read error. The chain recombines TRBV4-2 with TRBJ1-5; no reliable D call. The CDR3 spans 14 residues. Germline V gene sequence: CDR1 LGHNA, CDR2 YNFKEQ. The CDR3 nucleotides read TGTGCCAGCAGCCAAGATGAAGGCAATCAGCACCAGCATTTT. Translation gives CASSQDEGNQHQHF.

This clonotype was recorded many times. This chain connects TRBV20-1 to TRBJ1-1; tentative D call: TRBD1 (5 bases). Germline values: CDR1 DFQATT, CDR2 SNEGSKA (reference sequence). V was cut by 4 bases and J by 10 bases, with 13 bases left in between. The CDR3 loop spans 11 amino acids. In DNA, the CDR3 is TGCAGTGCTACTAGGGGCGATCGAGCTTTCTTT. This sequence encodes CSATRGDRAFF.

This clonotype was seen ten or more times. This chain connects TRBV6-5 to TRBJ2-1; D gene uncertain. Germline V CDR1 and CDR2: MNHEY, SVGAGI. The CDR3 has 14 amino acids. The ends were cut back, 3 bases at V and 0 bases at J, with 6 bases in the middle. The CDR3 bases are TGTGCCAGCAGTTATGAGAGCTCCTACAATGAGCAGTTCTTC. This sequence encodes CASSYESSYNEQFF.

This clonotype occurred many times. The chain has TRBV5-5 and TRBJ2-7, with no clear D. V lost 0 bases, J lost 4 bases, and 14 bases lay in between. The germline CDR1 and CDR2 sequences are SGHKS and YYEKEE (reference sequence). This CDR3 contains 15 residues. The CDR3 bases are TGTGCCAGCAGCTTGGCCCCTGGGGTCGGTTACGAGCAGTACTTC. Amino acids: CASSLAPGVGYEQYF. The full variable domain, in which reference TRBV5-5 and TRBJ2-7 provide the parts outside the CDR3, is DAGVTQSPTHLIKTRGQQVTLRCSPISGHKSVSWYQQVLGQGPQFIFQYYEKEERGRGNFPDRFSARQFPNYSSELNVNALLLGDSALYLCASSLAPGVGYEQYFGPGTRLTVT.

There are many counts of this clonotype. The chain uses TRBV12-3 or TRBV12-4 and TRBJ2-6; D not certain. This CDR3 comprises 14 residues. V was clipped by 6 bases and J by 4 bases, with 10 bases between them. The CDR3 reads CASSRPSGANVLTF. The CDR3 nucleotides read TGTGCCAGCAGCCGCCCCTCGGGGGCCAACGTCCTGACTTTC.

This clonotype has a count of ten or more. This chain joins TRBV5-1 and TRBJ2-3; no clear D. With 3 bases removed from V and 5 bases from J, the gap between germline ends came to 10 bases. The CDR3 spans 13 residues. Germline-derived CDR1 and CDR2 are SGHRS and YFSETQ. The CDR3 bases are TGCGCCAGCAGCTGGGGAATGGAAGATACGCAGTATTTT. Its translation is CASSWGMEDTQYF.

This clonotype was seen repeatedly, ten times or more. The CDR3 region is CSARQWGLAGDDYEQYF. DNA for the CDR3: TGCAGTGCTAGGCAATGGGGACTAGCGGGAGATGACTACGAGCAGTACTTC. The chain links TRBV20-1 to TRBJ2-7; 14 positions agree with TRBD2. The V segment lost 3 bases and the J segment 3 bases; nucleotides outside the gene matches: 10. Germline V gene data show CDR1 as DFQATT and CDR2 as SNEGSKA (reference sequence). This CDR3 has 17 amino acids.

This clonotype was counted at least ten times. In DNA, the CDR3 is TGCGCCAGCAGCTTGGGGACAGGGGGATGGAACACTGAAGCTTTCTTT. Translation: CASSLGTGGWNTEAFF. The V gene is TRBV5-1, the J gene TRBJ1-1; 10 bases map to TRBD1. This CDR3 has 16 residues. Germline trimming cut 0 bases from V and 1 base from J; bases unmatched to any gene: 3. Germline V gene sequence: CDR1 SGHRS, CDR2 YFSETQ.

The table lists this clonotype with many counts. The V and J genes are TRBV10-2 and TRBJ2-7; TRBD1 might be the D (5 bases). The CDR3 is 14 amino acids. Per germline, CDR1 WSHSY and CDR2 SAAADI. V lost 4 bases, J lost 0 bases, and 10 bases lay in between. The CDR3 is CASSGTRVSYEQYF. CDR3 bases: TGCGCCAGCAGTGGGACACGGGTCTCCTACGAGCAGTACTTC.

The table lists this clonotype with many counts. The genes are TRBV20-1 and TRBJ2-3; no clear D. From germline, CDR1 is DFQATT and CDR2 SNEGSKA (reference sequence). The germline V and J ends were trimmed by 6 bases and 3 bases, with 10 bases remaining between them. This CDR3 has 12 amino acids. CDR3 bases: TGCAGTGCCGCACTTGATACAGATACGCAGTATTTT. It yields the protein CSAALDTDTQYF.

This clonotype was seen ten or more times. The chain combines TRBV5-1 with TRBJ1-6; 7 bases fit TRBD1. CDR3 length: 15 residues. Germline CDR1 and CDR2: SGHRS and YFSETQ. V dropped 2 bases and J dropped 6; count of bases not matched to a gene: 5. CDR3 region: CASSFEGTANSPLHF. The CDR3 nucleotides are TGCGCCAGCAGCTTCGAGGGGACAGCTAATTCACCCCTCCACTTT.

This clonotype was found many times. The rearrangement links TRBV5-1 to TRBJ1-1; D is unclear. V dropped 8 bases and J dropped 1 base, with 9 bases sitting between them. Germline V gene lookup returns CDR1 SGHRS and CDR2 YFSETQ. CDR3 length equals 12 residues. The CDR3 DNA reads TGCGCCAGTTCCCGGGGGAACACTGAAGCTTTCTTT. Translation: CASSRGNTEAFF.

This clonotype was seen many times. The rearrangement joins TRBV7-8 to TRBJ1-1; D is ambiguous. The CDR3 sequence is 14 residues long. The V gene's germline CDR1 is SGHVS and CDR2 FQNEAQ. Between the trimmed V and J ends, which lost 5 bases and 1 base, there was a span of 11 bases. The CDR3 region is CASSPQKGNTEAFF. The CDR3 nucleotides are TGTGCCAGCAGCCCCCAGAAGGGGAACACTGAAGCTTTCTTT. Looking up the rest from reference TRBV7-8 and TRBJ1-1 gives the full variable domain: GAGVSQSPRYKVAKRGQDVALRCDPISGHVSLFWYQQALGQGPEFLTYFQNEAQLDKSGLPSDRFFAERPEGSVSTLKIQRTQQEDSAVYLCASSPQKGNTEAFFGQGTRLTVV.

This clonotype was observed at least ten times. The CDR3 is CSATDRRHVLDTEAFF. As DNA, the CDR3 is TGCAGTGCCACAGACAGGCGGCATGTCCTGGACACTGAAGCTTTCTTT. The gene calls are TRBV20-1 and TRBJ1-1; TRBD1 is a possible D gene (6 bases). V shed 6 bases and J shed 3 bases, with 23 bases lying between them. CDR1 and CDR2 (germline): DFQATT, SNEGSKA (reference sequence). This CDR3 region has 16 residues.

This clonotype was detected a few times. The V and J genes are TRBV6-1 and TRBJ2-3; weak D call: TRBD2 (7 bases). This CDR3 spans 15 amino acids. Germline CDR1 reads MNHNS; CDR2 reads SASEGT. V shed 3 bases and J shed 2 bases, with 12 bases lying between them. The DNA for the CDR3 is TGTGCCAGCAGTGATAGGGGGGGTGCCACAGATACGCAGTATTTT. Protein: CASSDRGGATDTQYF.

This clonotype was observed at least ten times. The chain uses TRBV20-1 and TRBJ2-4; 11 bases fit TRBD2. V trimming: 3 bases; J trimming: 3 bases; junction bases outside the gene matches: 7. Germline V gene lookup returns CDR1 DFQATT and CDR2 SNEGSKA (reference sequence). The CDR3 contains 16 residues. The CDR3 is CSASEGTSGRKNIQYF. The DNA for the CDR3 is TGCAGTGCTAGCGAAGGGACTAGCGGCCGCAAAAACATTCAGTACTTC.

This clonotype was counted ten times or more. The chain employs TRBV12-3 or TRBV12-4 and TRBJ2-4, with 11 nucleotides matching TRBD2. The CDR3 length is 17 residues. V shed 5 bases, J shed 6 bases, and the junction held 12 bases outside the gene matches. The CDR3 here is CASSQGLAVRWGNIQYF. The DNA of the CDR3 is TGTGCCAGCAGTCAGGGACTAGCGGTGCGTTGGGGAAACATTCAGTACTTC.

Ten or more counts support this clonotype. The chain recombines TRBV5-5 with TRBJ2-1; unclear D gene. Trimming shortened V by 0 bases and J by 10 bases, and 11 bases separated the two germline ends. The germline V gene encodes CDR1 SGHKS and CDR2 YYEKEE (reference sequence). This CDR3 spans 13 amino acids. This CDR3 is CASSLVSSLEQFF. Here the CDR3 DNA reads TGTGCCAGCAGCTTGGTTTCCAGCCTAGAGCAGTTCTTC.

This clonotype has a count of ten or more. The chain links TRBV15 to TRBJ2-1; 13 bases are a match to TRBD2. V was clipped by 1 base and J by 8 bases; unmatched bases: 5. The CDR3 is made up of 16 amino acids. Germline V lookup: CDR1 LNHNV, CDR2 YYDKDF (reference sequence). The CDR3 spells CATSRARLAGGYEQFF. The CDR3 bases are TGTGCCACCAGCAGAGCCAGACTAGCGGGGGGTTATGAGCAGTTCTTC.